This T cell receptor (beta chain) was retrieved from a study of technical replicates of blood from several donors. Sequenced by immunoSEQ multiplex PCR; TCRdb stores in-frame clones only, minus some. The sample holds roughly 80,000 clones, 85% to 95% seen once. The sample was T cells isolated from PBMCs. The receptor's source is a human donor in good health.

CDR3 amino acids: CASSSVGPPYEQYF. CDR3 nucleotide sequence: TGTGCCAGCAGTTCGGTGGGGCCACCCTACGAGCAGTACTTC. The chain has TRBV28 and TRBJ2-7; possibly TRBD1 for D (5 bases). The length of the CDR3 is 14 residues. Per the germline V gene, CDR1 is MDHEN and CDR2 is SYDVKM. V was clipped by 4 bases and J by 2 bases, with 12 bases between them.